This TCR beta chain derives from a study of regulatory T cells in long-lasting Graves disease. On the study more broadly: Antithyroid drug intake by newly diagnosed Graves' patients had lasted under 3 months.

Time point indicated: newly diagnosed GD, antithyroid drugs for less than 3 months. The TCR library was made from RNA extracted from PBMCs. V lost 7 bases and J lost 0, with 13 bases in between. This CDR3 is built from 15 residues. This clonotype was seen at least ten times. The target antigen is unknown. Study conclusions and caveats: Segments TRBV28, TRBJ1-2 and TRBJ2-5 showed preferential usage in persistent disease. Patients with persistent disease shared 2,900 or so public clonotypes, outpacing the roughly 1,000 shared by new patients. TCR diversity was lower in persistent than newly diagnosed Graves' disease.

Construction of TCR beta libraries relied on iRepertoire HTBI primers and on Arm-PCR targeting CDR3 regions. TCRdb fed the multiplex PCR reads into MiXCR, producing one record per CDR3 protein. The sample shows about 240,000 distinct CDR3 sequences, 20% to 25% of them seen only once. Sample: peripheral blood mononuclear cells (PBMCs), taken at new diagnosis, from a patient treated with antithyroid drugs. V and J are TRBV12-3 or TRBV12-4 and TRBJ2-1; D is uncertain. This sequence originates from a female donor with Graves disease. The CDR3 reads CASKAGGSSYNEQFF. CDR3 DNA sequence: TGTGCCAGCAAGGCCGGCGGAAGCTCCTACAATGAGCAGTTCTTC.